Sequencing of this TCR beta chain was carried out in a study of patients and donors after allogeneic stem cell transplantation (dated by TCRdb to between 2020 and 2021). Libraries were built with RT-PCR. TCRdb lists the instrument as NextSeq 550. TCRdb's own reprocessing of the public reads used fastp at Q25 and MiXCR and kept productive beta chains. Duplicate CDR3 protein sequences are folded into a single record with the most common DNA and genes. The sample includes approximately 150,000 distinct CDR3 sequences, with roughly 35% observed a single time. 40% to 55% of the sample goes to the ten largest clones. The germline V gene specifies LGHNA as CDR1 and YSLEER as CDR2. Its CDR3 holds 13 amino acids, cysteine through phenylalanine. Only the CDR3 portion is preserved as DNA: 39 bases, with reading frame beginning at the first base. Between the V and J ends, shortened by 1 base and 3 bases respectively, the junction contains 7 bases.

A word on this clonotype: Its antigen remains unidentified. Within one base of it there is no much larger clone, and no base qualities were kept.

Sequenced: blood, either unsorted or a sorted T cell fraction (not recorded which). This clonotype originated in a human donor who was either an allogeneic HSCT recipient or a stem cell or donor lymphocyte infusion donor (not recorded which). It is not recorded whose cells these are; they may come from a transplant donor. The chain links TRBV4-3 with TRBJ2-7; the D gene is perhaps TRBD1, on 5 matching bases. The CDR3 corresponds to CASSQGRDYEQYF. The DNA reads as follows: TGCGCCAGCAGCCAAGGCAGGGACTACGAGCAGTACTTC.